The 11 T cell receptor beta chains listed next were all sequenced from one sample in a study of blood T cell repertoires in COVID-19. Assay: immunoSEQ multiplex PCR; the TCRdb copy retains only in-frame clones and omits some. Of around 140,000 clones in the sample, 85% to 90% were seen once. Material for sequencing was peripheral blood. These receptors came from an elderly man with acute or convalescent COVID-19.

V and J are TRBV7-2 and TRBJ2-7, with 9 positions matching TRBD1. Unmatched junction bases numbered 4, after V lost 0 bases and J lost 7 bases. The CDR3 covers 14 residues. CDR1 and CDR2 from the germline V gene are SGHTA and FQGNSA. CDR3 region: CASSLARGQGEQYF. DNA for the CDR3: TGTGCCAGCAGCTTAGCTCGGGGACAGGGTGAGCAGTACTTC.

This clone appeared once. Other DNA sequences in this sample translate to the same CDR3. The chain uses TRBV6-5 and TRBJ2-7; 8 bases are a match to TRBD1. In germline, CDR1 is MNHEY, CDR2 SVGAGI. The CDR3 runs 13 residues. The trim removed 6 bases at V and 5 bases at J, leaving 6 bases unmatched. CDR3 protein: CASRVTGVDEQYF. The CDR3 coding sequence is TGTGCCAGCAGAGTGACAGGGGTCGACGAGCAGTACTTC.

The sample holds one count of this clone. DNA of the CDR3: TGTGCCAGCTCACCTGGACAGGGGCATGGCATATATTTT. It yields the protein CASSPGQGHGIYF. The chain combines TRBV18 with TRBJ1-3; 9 bases line up with TRBD1. Germline V lookup: CDR1 KGHSH, CDR2 LQKENI. The V segment lost 3 bases and the J segment 12 bases; nucleotides outside the gene matches: 6. CDR3 size: 13 residues.

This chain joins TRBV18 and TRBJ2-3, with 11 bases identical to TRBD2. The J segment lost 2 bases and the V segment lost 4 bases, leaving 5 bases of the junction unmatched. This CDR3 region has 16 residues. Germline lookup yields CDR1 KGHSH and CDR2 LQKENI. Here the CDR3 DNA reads TGTGCCAGCTCACTTGGGACTAGCGGTTTCACAGATACGCAGTATTTT. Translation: CASSLGTSGFTDTQYF.

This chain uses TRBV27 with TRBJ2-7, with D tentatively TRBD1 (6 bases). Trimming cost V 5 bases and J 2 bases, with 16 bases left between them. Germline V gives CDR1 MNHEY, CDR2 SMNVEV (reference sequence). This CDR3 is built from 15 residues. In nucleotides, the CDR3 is TGTGCCAGCAGTCACCAAGGGGGAGCCGCCTACGAGCAGTACTTC. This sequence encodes CASSHQGGAAYEQYF.

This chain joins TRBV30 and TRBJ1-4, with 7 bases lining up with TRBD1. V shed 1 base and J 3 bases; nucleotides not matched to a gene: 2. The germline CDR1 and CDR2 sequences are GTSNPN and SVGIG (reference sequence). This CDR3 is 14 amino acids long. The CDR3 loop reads CAWSAGTANEKLFF. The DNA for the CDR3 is TGTGCCTGGAGTGCCGGGACAGCTAATGAAAAACTGTTTTTT.

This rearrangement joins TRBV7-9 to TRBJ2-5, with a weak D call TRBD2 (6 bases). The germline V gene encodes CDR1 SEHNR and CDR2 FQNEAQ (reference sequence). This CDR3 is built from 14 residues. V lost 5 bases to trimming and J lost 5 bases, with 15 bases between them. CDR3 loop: CASSGVMRGETQYF. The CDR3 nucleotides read TGTGCCAGCAGCGGGGTAATGCGGGGTGAGACCCAGTACTTC. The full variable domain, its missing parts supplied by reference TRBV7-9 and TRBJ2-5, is DTGVSQNPRHKITKRGQNVTFRCDPISEHNRLYWYRQTLGQGPEFLTYFQNEAQLEKSRLLSDRFSAERPKGSFSTLEIQRTEQGDSAMYLCASSGVMRGETQYFGPGTRLLVL.

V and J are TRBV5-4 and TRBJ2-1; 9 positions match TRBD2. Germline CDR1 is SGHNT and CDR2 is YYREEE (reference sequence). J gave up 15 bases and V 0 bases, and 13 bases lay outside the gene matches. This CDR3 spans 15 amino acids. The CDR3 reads CASSLVGSGGSVWFF. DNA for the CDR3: TGTGCCAGCAGCTTGGTGGGTAGCGGGGGATCAGTCTGGTTCTTC.

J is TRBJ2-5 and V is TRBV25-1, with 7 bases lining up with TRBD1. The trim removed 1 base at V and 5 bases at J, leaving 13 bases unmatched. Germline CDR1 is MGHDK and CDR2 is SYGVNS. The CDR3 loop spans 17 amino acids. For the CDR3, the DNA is TGTGCCAGCAGTGAATTCCCTCGACAGGGCAGAGGGGAGACCCAGTACTTC. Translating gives CASSEFPRQGRGETQYF.

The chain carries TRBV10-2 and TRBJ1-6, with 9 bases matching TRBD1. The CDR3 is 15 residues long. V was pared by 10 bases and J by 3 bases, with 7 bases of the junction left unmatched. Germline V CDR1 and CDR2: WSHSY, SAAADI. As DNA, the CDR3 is TGCGCCACCCGGACAGGGGAAAACTATAATTCACCCCTCCACTTT. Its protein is CATRTGENYNSPLHF.

The CDR3 nucleotides are TGTGCCAGCAGCTTAGCCGCAGGGACAGGGGAATGGGACACTGAAGCTTTCTTT. It is translated as CASSLAAGTGEWDTEAFF. The chain links TRBV7-9 to TRBJ1-1; 10 nucleotides match TRBD1. CDR1 and CDR2 from the germline V gene are SEHNR and FQNEAQ (reference sequence). Germline trimming cut 0 bases from V and 3 bases from J; bases unmatched to any gene: 10. This CDR3 has 18 amino acids.